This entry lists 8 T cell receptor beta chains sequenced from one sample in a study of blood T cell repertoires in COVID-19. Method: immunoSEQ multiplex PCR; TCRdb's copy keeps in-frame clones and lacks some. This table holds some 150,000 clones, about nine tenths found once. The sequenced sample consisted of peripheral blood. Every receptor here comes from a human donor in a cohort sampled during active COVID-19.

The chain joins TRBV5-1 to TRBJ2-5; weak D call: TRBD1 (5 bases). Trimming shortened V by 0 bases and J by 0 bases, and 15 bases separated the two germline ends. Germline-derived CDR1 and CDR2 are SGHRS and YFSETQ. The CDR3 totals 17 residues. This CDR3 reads CASSLGAQGHYQETQYF. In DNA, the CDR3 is TGCGCCAGCAGCTTGGGAGCTCAGGGCCACTACCAAGAGACCCAGTACTTC. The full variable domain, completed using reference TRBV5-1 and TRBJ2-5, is KAGVTQTPRYLIKTRGQQVTLSCSPISGHRSVSWYQQTPGQGLQFLFEYFSETQRNKGNFPGRFSGRQFSNSRSEMNVSTLELGDSALYLCASSLGAQGHYQETQYFGPGTRLLVL.

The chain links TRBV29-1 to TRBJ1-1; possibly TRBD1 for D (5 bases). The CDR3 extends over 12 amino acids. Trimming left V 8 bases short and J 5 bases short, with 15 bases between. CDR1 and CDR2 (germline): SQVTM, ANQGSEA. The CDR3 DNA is TGCAGCACTGTCGGGGGAGGAACTGAAGCTTTCTTT. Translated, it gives CSTVGGGTEAFF.

CDR3 region: CASSPTGPKGTQYF. Here the CDR3 DNA reads TGTGCCAGCTCACCGACAGGGCCGAAAGGGACCCAGTACTTC. The chain combines TRBV18 with TRBJ2-5; 7 bases match TRBD1. V lost 3 bases and J lost 7; bases outside the gene matches: 8. Germline CDR1 is KGHSH and CDR2 is LQKENI. This CDR3 spans 14 amino acids.

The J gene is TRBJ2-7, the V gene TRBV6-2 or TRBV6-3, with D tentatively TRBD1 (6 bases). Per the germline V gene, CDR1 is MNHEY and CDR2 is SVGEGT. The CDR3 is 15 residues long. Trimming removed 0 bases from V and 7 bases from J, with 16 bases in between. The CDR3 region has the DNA TGTGCCAGCAGTTACTCTGGGGGCCTAGGGTGGGAGCAGTACTTC. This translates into CASSYSGGLGWEQYF.

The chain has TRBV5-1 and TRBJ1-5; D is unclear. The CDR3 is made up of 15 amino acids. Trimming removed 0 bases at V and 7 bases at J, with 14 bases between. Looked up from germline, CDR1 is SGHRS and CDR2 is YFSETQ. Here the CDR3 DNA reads TGCGCCAGCAGCTTGGGGGCAGGCCGATCCCAGCCCCAGCATTTT. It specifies CASSLGAGRSQPQHF.

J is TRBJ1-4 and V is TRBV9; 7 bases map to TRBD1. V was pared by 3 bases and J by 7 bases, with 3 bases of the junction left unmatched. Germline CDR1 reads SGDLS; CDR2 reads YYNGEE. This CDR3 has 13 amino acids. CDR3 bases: TGTGCCAGCAGCGAAAACAGGGGTGAAAAACTGTTTTTT. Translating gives CASSENRGEKLFF.

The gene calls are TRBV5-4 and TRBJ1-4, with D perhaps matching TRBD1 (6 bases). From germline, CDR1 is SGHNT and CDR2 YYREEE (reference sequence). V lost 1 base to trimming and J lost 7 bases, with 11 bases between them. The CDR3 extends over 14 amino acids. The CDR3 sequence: CASSLNGGGEKLFF. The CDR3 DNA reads TGTGCCAGCAGCTTGAATGGGGGCGGTGAAAAACTGTTTTTT.

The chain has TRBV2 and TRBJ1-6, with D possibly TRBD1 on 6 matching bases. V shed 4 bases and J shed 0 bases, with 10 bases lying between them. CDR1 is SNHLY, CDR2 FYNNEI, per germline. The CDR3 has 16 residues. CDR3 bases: TGTGCCAGCAGTGGACAGGTCAGCTCCTATAATTCACCCCTCCACTTT. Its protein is CASSGQVSSYNSPLHF.